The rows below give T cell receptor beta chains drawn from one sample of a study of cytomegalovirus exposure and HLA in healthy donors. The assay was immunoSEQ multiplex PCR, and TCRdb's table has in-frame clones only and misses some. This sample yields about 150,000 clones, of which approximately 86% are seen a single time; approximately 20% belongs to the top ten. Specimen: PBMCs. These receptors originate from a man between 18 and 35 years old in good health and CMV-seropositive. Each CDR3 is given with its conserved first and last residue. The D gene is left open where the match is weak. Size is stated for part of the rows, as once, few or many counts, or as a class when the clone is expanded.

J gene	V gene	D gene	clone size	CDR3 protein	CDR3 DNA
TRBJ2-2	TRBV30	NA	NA	CAWSVHNTGELFF	TGTGCCTGGAGTGTTCATAACACCGGGGAGCTGTTTTTT
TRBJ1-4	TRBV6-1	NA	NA	CASSPHGKTNEKLFF	TGTGCCAGCAGTCCCCACGGGAAAACTAATGAAAAACTGTTTTTT
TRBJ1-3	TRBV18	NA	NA	CASSPDGGLGNTIYF	TGTGCCAGCTCACCAGACGGAGGGCTTGGAAACACCATATATTTT
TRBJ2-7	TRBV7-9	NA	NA	CASSLRQGSYEQYF	TGTGCCAGCAGCTTAAGGCAGGGGAGCTACGAGCAGTACTTC
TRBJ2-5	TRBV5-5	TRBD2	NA	CASSWPRTSASETQYF	TGTGCCAGCAGCTGGCCCCGGACTAGCGCGTCAGAGACCCAGTACTTC
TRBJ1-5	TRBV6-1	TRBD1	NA	CASSRGQGGGQPQHF	TGTGCCAGCAGCCGCGGACAGGGAGGAGGTCAGCCCCAGCATTTT
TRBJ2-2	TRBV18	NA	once	CASSPPGPNTGELFF	TGTGCCAGCTCACCCCCGGGTCCCAACACCGGGGAGCTGTTTTTT
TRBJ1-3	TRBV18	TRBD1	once	CASSIQGSSGNTIYF	TGTGCCAGCTCCATACAGGGGAGCTCTGGAAACACCATATATTTT
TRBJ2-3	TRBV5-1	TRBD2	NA	CASSPKTSGIGDTQYF	TGCGCCAGCAGCCCGAAGACTAGCGGGATTGGAGATACGCAGTATTTT
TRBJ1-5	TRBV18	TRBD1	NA	CASSPTGTAQPQHF	TGTGCCAGCTCACCGACAGGGACGGCTCAGCCCCAGCATTTT
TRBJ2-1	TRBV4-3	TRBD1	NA	CASSQDFRQGKGEQFF	TGCGCCAGCAGCCAAGATTTTCGACAGGGCAAAGGCGAGCAGTTCTTC
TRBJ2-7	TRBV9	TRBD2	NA	CASSVAGGGPSYEQYF	TGTGCCAGCAGCGTAGCTGGCGGGGGGCCCTCCTACGAGCAGTACTTC
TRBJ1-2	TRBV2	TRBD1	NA	CASSAKGAQAFGYTF	TGTGCCAGCAGTGCTAAGGGGGCCCAAGCTTTTGGCTACACCTTC